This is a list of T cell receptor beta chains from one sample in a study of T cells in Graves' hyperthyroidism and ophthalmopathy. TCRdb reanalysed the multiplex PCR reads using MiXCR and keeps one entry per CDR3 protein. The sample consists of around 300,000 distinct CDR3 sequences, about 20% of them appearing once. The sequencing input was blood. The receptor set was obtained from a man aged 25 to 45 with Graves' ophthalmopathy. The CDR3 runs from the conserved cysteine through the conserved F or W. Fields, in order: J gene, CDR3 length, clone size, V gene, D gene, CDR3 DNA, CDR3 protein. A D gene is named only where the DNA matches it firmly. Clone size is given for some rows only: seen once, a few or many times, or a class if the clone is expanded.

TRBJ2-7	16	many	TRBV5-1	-	TGCGCCAGCAGCTTGGCCGAGGGACTCGCGACCTACGAGCAGTACTTC	CASSLAEGLATYEQYF
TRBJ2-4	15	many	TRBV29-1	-	TGCAGCGTCGCCTTTGACCGGCTAGCCAAAAACATTCAGTACTTC	CSVAFDRLAKNIQYF
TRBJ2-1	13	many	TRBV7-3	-	TGTGCCAGCAGCTTAACGATGGAGACCGAGCAGTTCTTC	CASSLTMETEQFF
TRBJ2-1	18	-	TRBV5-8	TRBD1	TGCGCCAGCAGCTTGGTCCCATCGGACAGGAGCTCCTACAATGAGCAGTTCTTC	CASSLVPSDRSSYNEQFF
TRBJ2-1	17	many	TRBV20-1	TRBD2	TGCAGTGCTAGAGACGGGACTAGCGGGAGTGGAACCAATGAGCAGTTCTTC	CSARDGTSGSGTNEQFF
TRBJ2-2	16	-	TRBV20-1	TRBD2	TGCAGTGCTAGAAAACCGGGACTAGGGAACACCGGGGAGCTGTTTTTT	CSARKPGLGNTGELFF
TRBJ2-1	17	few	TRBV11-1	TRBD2	TGTGCCAGCAGCCAAGATGAATCTAGCGGGAGGTATACTGAGCAGTTCTTC	CASSQDESSGRYTEQFF
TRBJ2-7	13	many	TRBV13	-	TGTGCCAGCAGCTTAGACAGGTCCTACGAGCAGTACTTC	CASSLDRSYEQYF
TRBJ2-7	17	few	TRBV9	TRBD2	TGTGCCAGCAGCCCACACCGACTAGCGGGATCTTCCTACGAGCAGTACTTC	CASSPHRLAGSSYEQYF
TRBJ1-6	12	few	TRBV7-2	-	TGTGCCAGCAGCCCGTTAAATTCACCCCTCCACTTT	CASSPLNSPLHF
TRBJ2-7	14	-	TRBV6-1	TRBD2	TGTGCCAGCAGAGTAGGAGCGGGAGTCTCCGAGCAGTACTTC	CASRVGAGVSEQYF
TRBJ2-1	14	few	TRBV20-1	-	TGCAGTGCATCGCGAGGGGGGTCCAAGGATGAGCAGTTCTTC	CSASRGGSKDEQFF
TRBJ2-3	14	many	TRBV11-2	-	TGTGCCAGCAGCCGGGTCTATGGCACAGATACGCAGTATTTT	CASSRVYGTDTQYF
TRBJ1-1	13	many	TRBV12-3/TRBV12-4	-	TGTGCCAGCAGTTCGTACAAGAACACTGAAGCTTTCTTT	CASSSYKNTEAFF
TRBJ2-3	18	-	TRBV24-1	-	TGTGCCACCAGTGGTAGCGCCTCGCTTTTTACTAGCACAGATACGCAGTATTTT	CATSGSASLFTSTDTQYF
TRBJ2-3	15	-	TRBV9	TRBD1	TGTGACAGCAACAACCCCGGACAGGGCACAGATACGCAGTATTTT	CDSNNPGQGTDTQYF
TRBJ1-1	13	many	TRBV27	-	TGTGCCAGCAGCTCGACAGCGAACACTGAAGCTTTCTTT	CASSSTANTEAFF
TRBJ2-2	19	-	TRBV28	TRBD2	TGTGCCAGCAGTTTGGGGCTAGCGGGAGTTTACCCGAACACCGGGGAGCTGTTTTTT	CASSLGLAGVYPNTGELFF
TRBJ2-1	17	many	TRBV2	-	TGTGCCAGCAGTCCGGGACAGTTGACTAGCCGTGACAATGAGCAGTTCTTC	CASSPGQLTSRDNEQFF
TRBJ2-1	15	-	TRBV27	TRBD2	TGTGCCAGCAGAACGGGACTAGCGGTCTACAATGAGCAGTTCTTC	CASRTGLAVYNEQFF
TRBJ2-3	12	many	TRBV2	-	TGTGCCAGCAGTGCGGACGAGGATACGCAGTATTTT	CASSADEDTQYF
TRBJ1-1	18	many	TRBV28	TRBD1	TGTGCCAGCAGTTTTTACACAGGGGGGGGGAGGTGGGGCACTGAAGCTTTCTTT	CASSFYTGGGRWGTEAFF
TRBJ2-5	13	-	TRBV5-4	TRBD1	TGTGCCAGCAGCATCGGGACAGAAGAGACCCAGTACTTC	CASSIGTEETQYF
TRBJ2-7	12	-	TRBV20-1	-	TGCAGTGCTAGTCCCTACTCCTACGAGCAGTACTTC	CSASPYSYEQYF
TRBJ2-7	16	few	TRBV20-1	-	TGCAGTGCTAGAGAATCTAGCCGACTAAACTCCTACGAGCAGTACTTC	CSARESSRLNSYEQYF
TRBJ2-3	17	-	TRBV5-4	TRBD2	TGTGCCAGCAGCTCCGGAAGACTAGCGGGAGGGGTAGATACGCAGTATTTT	CASSSGRLAGGVDTQYF
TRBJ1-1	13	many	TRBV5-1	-	TGCGCCAGCAGCTTGGGTCCGAACACTGAAGCTTTCTTT	CASSLGPNTEAFF
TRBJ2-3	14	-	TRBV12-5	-	TGTGCTAGTGGCCATTCCTCTAGCACAGATACGCAGTATTTT	CASGHSSSTDTQYF
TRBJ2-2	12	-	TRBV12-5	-	TGTGCTAGTGGTTTGGGGGCCGGGGAGCTGTTTTTT	CASGLGAGELFF
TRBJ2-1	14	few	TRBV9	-	TGTGCCAGCAGCGTGGCAGTTCGGGCGGGTGAGCAGTTCTTC	CASSVAVRAGEQFF
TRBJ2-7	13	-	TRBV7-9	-	TGTGCCAGCAGCCCCAGGGCCCCCGACGAGCAGTACTTC	CASSPRAPDEQYF
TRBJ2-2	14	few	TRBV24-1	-	TGTGCCACCAGTGATTTAGTGGACACCGGGGAGCTGTTTTTT	CATSDLVDTGELFF
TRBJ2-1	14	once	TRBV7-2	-	TGTGCCAGCAGCTCTTTCGAGAGAGACAATGAGCAGTTCTTC	CASSSFERDNEQFF
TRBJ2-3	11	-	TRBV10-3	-	TGTGCCATCGGGTCGACGGATACGCAGTATTTT	CAIGSTDTQYF
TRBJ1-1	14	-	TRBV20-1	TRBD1	TGCAGTGTTCCGATCAGGGGGCGAGACACTGAAGCTTTCTTT	CSVPIRGRDTEAFF
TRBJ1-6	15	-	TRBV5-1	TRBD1	TGCGCCAGCAGCCTGGGTGGGACAGGGAAATCACCCCTCCACTTT	CASSLGGTGKSPLHF
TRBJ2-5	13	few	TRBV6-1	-	TGTGCCAGCAGGGGACTGACTAAAGAGACCCAGTACTTC	CASRGLTKETQYF
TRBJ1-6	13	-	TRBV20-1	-	TGCAGTGCTAGGATGCTGTATAATTCACCCCTCCACTTT	CSARMLYNSPLHF
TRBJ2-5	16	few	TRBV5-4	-	TGTGCCAGCAGCTTGTCGGGAAAGACTTGGGGAGAGACCCAGTACTTC	CASSLSGKTWGETQYF
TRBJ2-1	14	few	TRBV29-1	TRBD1	TGCAGCACCTGGACAGGGGGCGCCGGCAATGAGCAGTTCTTC	CSTWTGGAGNEQFF
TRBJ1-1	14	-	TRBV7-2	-	TGTGCCAGTAAACAGGGCCGTTCGAACACTGAAGCTTTCTTT	CASKQGRSNTEAFF
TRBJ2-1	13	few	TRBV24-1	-	TGTGCCACCAGTGACATCAGGGGATGGGAGCAGTTCTTC	CATSDIRGWEQFF
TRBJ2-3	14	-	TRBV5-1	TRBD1	TGCGCCAGCAGGTCCGGGACAGGGCCAGATACGCAGTATTTT	CASRSGTGPDTQYF
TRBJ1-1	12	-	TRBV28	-	TGTGCCAGCAGGCGGGGGACCACTGAAGCTTTCTTT	CASRRGTTEAFF
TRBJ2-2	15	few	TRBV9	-	TGTGCCAGCAGCGTAGAAGGACGGCACACCGGGGAGCTGTTTTTT	CASSVEGRHTGELFF
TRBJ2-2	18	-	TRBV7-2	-	TGTGCCAGCAGCTTAGCTTTGGGGGATCCAACGAACACCGGGGAGCTGTTTTTT	CASSLALGDPTNTGELFF
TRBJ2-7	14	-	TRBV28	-	TGTGCCAGCACCCAGACGAGGGTAACCTACGAGCAGTACTTC	CASTQTRVTYEQYF
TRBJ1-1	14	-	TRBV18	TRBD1	TGTGCCAGCTCACCACCGATGGACAGGACAGAAGCTTTCTTT	CASSPPMDRTEAFF
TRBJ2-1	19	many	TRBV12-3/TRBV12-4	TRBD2	TGTGCCAGCAGTCCCCCGCCCGGACTTGGCGGGAGCTCCTACAATGAGCAGTTCTTC	CASSPPPGLGGSSYNEQFF
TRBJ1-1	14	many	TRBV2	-	TGTGCCAGCAGTGCGGGACACACGAACACTGAAGCTTTCTTT	CASSAGHTNTEAFF
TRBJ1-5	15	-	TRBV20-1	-	TGCAGTGCCCCTGAGTCAAAACAAAGCAATCAGCCCCAGCATTTT	CSAPESKQSNQPQHF
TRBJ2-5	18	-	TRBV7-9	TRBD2	TGTGCCAGCAGCTTACAAGAGGGGTCTAGCGGGAGGTTGGAGACCCAGTACTTC	CASSLQEGSSGRLETQYF